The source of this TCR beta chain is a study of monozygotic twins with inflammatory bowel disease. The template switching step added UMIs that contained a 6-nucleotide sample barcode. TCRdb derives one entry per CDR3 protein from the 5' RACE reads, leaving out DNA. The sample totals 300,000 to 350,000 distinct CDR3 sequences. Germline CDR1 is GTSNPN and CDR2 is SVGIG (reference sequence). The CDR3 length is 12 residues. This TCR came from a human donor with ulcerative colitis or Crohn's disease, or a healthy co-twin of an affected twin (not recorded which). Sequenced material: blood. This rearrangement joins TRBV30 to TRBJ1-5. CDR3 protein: CAWSPRVGPQHF.